This T cell receptor beta chain emerged from a study of cytomegalovirus exposure and HLA in healthy donors. A single count supports this clone. The primer mix had 60 Vbeta and 13 Jbeta primers. Clones were read by immunoSEQ multiplex PCR, and TCRdb kept only the in-frame ones, dropping some. The sample records about 110,000 clones, more than 70% being singletons. The V gene's germline CDR1 is MNHNS and CDR2 SASEGT. The CDR3 spans 14 residues. V dropped 4 bases and J dropped 3 bases, with 12 bases sitting between them. J is TRBJ1-1 and V is TRBV6-1; D is unresolved. The source is a man between 35 and 55 years old in good health and CMV-seronegative. Input material: PBMCs. The CDR3, as DNA: TGTGCCAGCAGTGGTGAGATGTGGTACACTGAAGCTTTCTTT. This gives the protein CASSGEMWYTEAFF.